This TCR beta chain was sequenced during a study of identifying expanded T cells in peripheral blood. Study-level points and caveats: Technical replicates showed around 1.2 changed clones; two weeks 15 to 20; four weeks 19. Variance in clone template counts between approximately 2-week samples significantly increased with total template count across all healthy donors.

Some clones are missing from TCRdb's copy, which holds only in-frame ones; the method was immunoSEQ multiplex PCR. The sample consists of approximately 110,000 clones, roughly 89% of them appearing once. This clone was seen only once. The antigen is unknown. The ends were cut back, 0 bases at V and 3 bases at J, with 12 bases in the middle. The CDR3 runs to 16 residues. Germline values: CDR1 SGHNT, CDR2 YYREEE (reference sequence). No infections or other immune events were documented during collection. This sequence originates from a person aged 18 to 70 in good health. Sequenced: blood. This sequence joins TRBV5-4 and TRBJ2-2; D is undetermined. This chain's CDR3 is CASSLGQRPDTGELFF. As DNA, the CDR3 is TGTGCCAGCAGCTTGGGGCAAAGGCCCGACACCGGGGAGCTGTTTTTT.